These T cell receptor beta chains were read from a single sample in a study of CD8+CD57+ T cells in acquired aplastic anemia. TCRdb analysed the reads with MiXCR anew, one entry per CDR3 protein. The table has 260,000 or so distinct CDR3 sequences, more than 45% seen once. The specimen was sorted CD4+, CD8+, or CD8+CD57+ T cells (not recorded which) from PBMCs. The origin of the receptors is a human donor with aplastic anemia. CDR3s leave out the opening cysteine and the closing phenylalanine or tryptophan. D genes are given only for firm matches. Clone size is not always given. Where it is, it says once, few, many or a class for expanded clones.

d_call,j_call,clone_size,v_call,cdr3_aa
.,TRBJ1-1,many,TRBV19,ASSELNTEAF
.,TRBJ2-7,.,TRBV7-8,ASRDRERSYEQY
.,TRBJ1-4,.,TRBV7-2,ASSHDRSNEKLF
TRBD1,TRBJ2-7,.,TRBV20-1,SANVPGQGFYEQY
.,TRBJ2-7,.,TRBV20-1,SASRTEPPEQY
.,TRBJ2-5,.,TRBV5-1,ASSPTGTGRETQY
TRBD1,TRBJ1-2,.,TRBV7-9,ASSGQGANYGYT
.,TRBJ2-1,.,TRBV9,ASSVVGQNNEQF
TRBD1,TRBJ2-3,.,TRBV14,ASSTGTGGINSTDTQY
.,TRBJ2-2,.,TRBV10-3,AISPFTGTTGELF
TRBD2,TRBJ2-3,.,TRBV10-3,AISTSGGATGTDTQY
.,TRBJ1-2,.,TRBV5-1,ASSLASAGVNYGYT
.,TRBJ2-2,.,TRBV30,AWSVLAGELF
TRBD1,TRBJ1-2,many,TRBV5-1,ASSWGQGAAYGYT
.,TRBJ2-1,.,TRBV25-1,ASSLGFGSFNEQF
TRBD1,TRBJ2-7,few,TRBV6-4,ASSDGTGHYEQY
.,TRBJ1-5,many,TRBV24-1,ALSDSGNQPQH
TRBD2,TRBJ2-3,.,TRBV10-2,ASSVESVEGDFTSGSTDTQY
.,TRBJ2-3,.,TRBV7-9,ASSRTTGTSTDTQY
.,TRBJ1-3,.,TRBV20-1,SASVGRDGNTIY
TRBD1,TRBJ2-3,many,TRBV28,ASTKGQGETDTQY
.,TRBJ1-5,few,TRBV6-5,ASSYGPLNQPQH
.,TRBJ1-2,few,TRBV30,AWRGTDNYGYT
TRBD2,TRBJ2-7,few,TRBV28,ASKLTSGSYGEQY
TRBD2,TRBJ2-5,many,TRBV7-8,ASSSHGVAGWETQY
.,TRBJ1-5,many,TRBV20-1,SAIGLVAESNQPQH
.,TRBJ2-3,many,TRBV9,ASSVVGGHTDTQY
.,TRBJ2-2,few,TRBV6-1,ASSEKGDTGELF
TRBD1,TRBJ1-6,.,TRBV7-9,ASRGQMNSPLH
.,TRBJ2-1,.,TRBV4-2,ASSAAAESYNEQF
.,TRBJ2-5,many,TRBV7-7,ASGKRTQVTQY
.,TRBJ2-2,many,TRBV2,ASSEADSRSGELF
TRBD2,TRBJ2-3,.,TRBV7-9,ASSLGTSGDTQY
.,TRBJ2-3,.,TRBV7-3,ASSLRSGQGGDTQY
.,TRBJ2-1,many,TRBV24-1,ATSAGRLVPNEQF
.,TRBJ2-2,many,TRBV9,ASSVGGPAGELF
.,TRBJ1-1,many,TRBV9,ASSVGGGAGTEAF
.,TRBJ2-1,many,TRBV6-2/TRBV6-3,ASSYDARYNEQF
TRBD2,TRBJ2-7,.,TRBV5-6,ASSQGWASGIPPSYEQY
TRBD2,TRBJ2-5,.,TRBV7-9,ASSSPRAGAVGETQY
.,TRBJ1-6,many,TRBV6-1,ASSEVRRSSYNSPLH
.,TRBJ1-3,many,TRBV7-9,ASSFPAGFSSGNTIY
.,TRBJ1-2,.,TRBV24-1,ATRGART
.,TRBJ2-7,many,TRBV7-9,ASSGGDTAYEQY
.,TRBJ1-1,once,TRBV5-1,ASSRGEF
.,TRBJ1-4,many,TRBV9,ASSVDGGLNEKLF
.,TRBJ2-6,.,TRBV5-1,ASSLQTGSGANVLT
.,TRBJ1-5,many,TRBV24-1,ATSDPQVGNQPQH
.,TRBJ2-7,.,TRBV7-8,ASSLGGDNYEQY
.,TRBJ1-2,once,TRBV5-8,ASSLAQGSYGYT
.,TRBJ2-7,many,TRBV20-1,SARDSTYEQY
TRBD2,TRBJ2-5,many,TRBV7-9,ASSPLTSGGAWETQY
TRBD1,TRBJ1-2,.,TRBV24-1,ATSVGQDYGYT
.,TRBJ1-6,many,TRBV2,ASRESSYNSPLH
TRBD2,TRBJ2-2,many,TRBV7-9,ASSPGLAVNTGELF
.,TRBJ1-4,.,TRBV15,ATSRGGSWDTENEKLF
.,TRBJ1-1,many,TRBV7-9,ASSFLVTEAF
.,TRBJ2-7,.,TRBV6-1,ASSYNGLYERY
TRBD2,TRBJ2-1,many,TRBV7-9,ASSLVGRAYNEQF